This record concerns one TCR beta chain sequence. The entry originates in a study of blood T cell repertoires in COVID-19. The wider study: T cells, B-cell-depleted T cells, or PBMCs supplied cDNA or gDNA.

CDR3 length equals 13 residues. Germline CDR1 reads SNHLY; CDR2 reads FYNNEI. Trimming stripped 4 bases from V and 8 bases from J, with 9 bases between. Authors' analysis steps: Estimates of nucleated cell counts were drawn from the amplification of reference gene primers. Profiling relied on immunoSEQ multiplex PCR, and the TCRdb table lists in-frame clones only, not all of them. The V and J calls and clone size are taken from that table; D and trimming were inferred from the DNA. The data hold hundreds of thousands of clones, with 83% observed a single time. The clonotype comes from a woman in her forties or fifties who had been exposed to COVID-19. Sequenced input: PBMCs or T cells enriched from blood (not recorded which). The chain combines TRBV2 with TRBJ1-6; D may be TRBD1 (5 bases). The CDR3, as DNA: TGTGCCAGCAGTGCCCAGGGTCATTCACCCCTCCACTTT. This encodes CASSAQGHSPLHF.